This T cell receptor (beta chain) came from a study of T-cell reconstitution after alpha-beta-depleted transplantation in children. Unique molecular identifiers were incorporated when the TCRbeta library was constructed. Each CDR3 protein gets one entry after TCRdb re-called the PCR reads with MiXCR. The sample includes roughly 400,000 distinct CDR3 sequences, roughly 20% seen only once; the top ten take 3.8%. This clonotype was seen repeatedly, ten times or more. CDR1 SGHVS and CDR2 FNYEAQ come from the germline V gene. Unmatched junction bases numbered 1, after V lost 2 bases and J lost 4 bases. The CDR3 contains 15 residues.

The chain recombines TRBV7-6 with TRBJ2-1, with 11 nucleotides matching TRBD2. The sequencing here drew on PBMCs from the stem cell graft donor, taken from the stem cell graft. The source is a human donor who donated a stem cell graft to a child with acute myeloid leukemia. CDR3 residues: CASSLTSGRYNEQFF. In DNA, the CDR3 is TGTGCCAGCAGCTTAACTAGCGGGAGATACAATGAGCAGTTCTTC. Complete variable domain (other parts from reference TRBV7-6 and TRBJ2-1): GAGVSQSPRYKVTKRGQDVALRCDPISGHVSLYWYRQALGQGPEFLTYFNYEAQQDKSGLPNDRFSAERPEGSISTLTIQRTEQRDSAMYRCASSLTSGRYNEQFFGPGTRLTVL.